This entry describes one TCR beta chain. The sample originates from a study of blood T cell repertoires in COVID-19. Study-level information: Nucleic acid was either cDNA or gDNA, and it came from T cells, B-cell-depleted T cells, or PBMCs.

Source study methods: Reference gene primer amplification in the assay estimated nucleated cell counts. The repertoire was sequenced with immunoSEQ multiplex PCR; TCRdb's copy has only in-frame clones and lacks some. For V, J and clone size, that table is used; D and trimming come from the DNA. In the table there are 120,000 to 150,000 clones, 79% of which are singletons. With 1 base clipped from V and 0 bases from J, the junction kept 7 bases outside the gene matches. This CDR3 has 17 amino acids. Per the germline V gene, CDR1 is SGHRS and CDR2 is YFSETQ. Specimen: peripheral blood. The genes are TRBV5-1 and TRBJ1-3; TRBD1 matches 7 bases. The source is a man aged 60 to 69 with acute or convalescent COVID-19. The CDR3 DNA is TGCGCCAGCAGCTTGTTATCGGGACAGTACTCTGGAAACACCATATATTTT. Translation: CASSLLSGQYSGNTIYF.